Below are 29 T cell receptor beta chains sequenced from a single sample in a study of T-cell memory formation after mild COVID-19. TCRdb passed the 5' RACE reads through MiXCR, listing each CDR3 protein once. The sample consists of 200,000 or so distinct CDR3 sequences, roughly 16% of them appearing once. The sample comprised PBMCs or a T cell subset sorted from them (not recorded which). The receptors stem from an adult woman who had mild COVID-19 (a few samples of this study predate the infection). Cell type and time point are not known.

The J gene is TRBJ2-2, the V gene TRBV2, with D possibly TRBD1 on 6 matching bases. This CDR3 is 14 amino acids long. CDR1 and CDR2 from the germline V gene are SNHLY and FYNNEI. V was cut by 6 bases and J by 6 bases, with 14 bases left in between. The CDR3 region is CASRRGIGSGELFF. In DNA form, the CDR3 reads TGTGCCAGCAGGAGGGGGATCGGGTCCGGGGAGCTGTTTTTT.

The chain joins TRBV7-9 to TRBJ2-3, with TRBD1 as a possible D gene (6 bases). CDR1 SEHNR and CDR2 FQNEAQ come from the germline V gene (reference sequence). CDR3 length equals 13 residues. Trimming removed 3 bases from V and 4 bases from J, with 8 bases in between. CDR3 residues: CASSLDSSDTQYF. CDR3 DNA sequence: TGTGCCAGCAGCTTGGACAGCTCAGATACGCAGTATTTT. The whole variable domain, filled in from reference TRBV7-9 and TRBJ2-3, reads DTGVSQNPRHKITKRGQNVTFRCDPISEHNRLYWYRQTLGQGPEFLTYFQNEAQLEKSRLLSDRFSAERPKGSFSTLEIQRTEQGDSAMYLCASSLDSSDTQYFGPGTRLTVL.

This clonotype occurred a few times. The chain combines TRBV15 with TRBJ2-5; D is unclear. Trimming took 3 bases from V and 3 from J, leaving 8 bases between them. There are 13 residues in the CDR3. Germline assignment: CDR1 LNHNV and CDR2 YYDKDF (reference sequence). The CDR3 DNA sequence: TGTGCCACCAGCAGTGGCGACGAAGAGACCCAGTACTTC. Translating gives CATSSGDEETQYF.

The rearrangement uses TRBV4-2 and TRBJ2-7; possible D gene TRBD2, 5 bases. V was trimmed by 1 base and J by 3 bases, leaving 16 bases between them. The CDR3 consists of 16 residues. Germline CDR1 reads LGHNA; CDR2 reads YNFKEQ. This chain's CDR3 is CASSQGVGSPLYEQYF. The CDR3 DNA reads as TGTGCCAGCAGCCAAGGAGTGGGGAGCCCCCTCTACGAGCAGTACTTC.

The gene calls are TRBV12-3 or TRBV12-4 and TRBJ1-2; D is unclear. This CDR3 has 13 residues. V lost 3 bases and J lost 1, with 6 bases in between. This chain's CDR3 is CASSFGYNYGYTF. CDR3 DNA sequence: TGTGCCAGCAGTTTTGGGTATAACTATGGCTACACCTTC.

This chain joins TRBV3-1 and TRBJ1-2; 7 bases are a match to TRBD1. This CDR3 is 14 amino acids long. Germline V gives CDR1 LGHDT, CDR2 YNNKEL (reference sequence). The V and J ends lost 3 bases and 8 bases, in that order; junction bases with no gene match: 9. CDR3 residues: CASSQDRPGGGYTF. CDR3 in DNA: TGTGCCAGCAGCCAGGACAGGCCGGGAGGGGGCTACACCTTC.

This clonotype was seen a handful of times. The V and J genes are TRBV12-3 or TRBV12-4 and TRBJ1-1, with 7 positions matching TRBD1. The CDR3 is made up of 14 amino acids. Trimming took 7 bases from V and 11 from J; bases not matched to a gene: 16. The chain's CDR3 is CASITGTVSLGAFF. The CDR3 DNA reads TGTGCCAGCATCACCGGGACAGTCTCCCTTGGGGCTTTCTTT.

This chain links TRBV4-3 with TRBJ2-1, with D possibly TRBD1 on 5 matching bases. The CDR3 is made up of 18 amino acids. The V gene lost 1 base and the J gene lost 9 bases, with 25 bases spanning the gap. Germline CDR1 and CDR2: LGHNA and YSLEER. The CDR3 DNA reads TGCGCCAGCAGCCAAGGTCGACAGTCCAGTCAAATTTTCGTTGAGCAGTTCTTC. Residues: CASSQGRQSSQIFVEQFF.

This clonotype has more than one count but fewer than ten. This chain uses TRBV7-8 with TRBJ2-3; 11 bases are shared with TRBD2. Trimming took 4 bases from V and 6 from J; bases not matched to a gene: 9. The germline V gene encodes CDR1 SGHVS and CDR2 FQNEAQ. CDR3 length: 16 residues. Here the CDR3 reads CASSSQTSGKGDTQYF. The CDR3 coding sequence is TGTGCCAGCAGCTCCCAGACTAGCGGGAAGGGGGATACGCAGTATTTT.

This clonotype was observed a handful of times. This chain links TRBV20-1 with TRBJ2-3; 8 nucleotides agree with TRBD2. The germline V gene encodes CDR1 DFQATT and CDR2 SNEGSKA (reference sequence). The CDR3 has 13 residues. V lost 2 bases and J lost 6; bases outside the gene matches: 4. The CDR3 loop reads CSARSPSGDTQYF. The CDR3 DNA reads TGCAGTGCTAGAAGTCCTAGCGGGGATACGCAGTATTTT.

This clonotype was counted only a few times. The rearrangement joins TRBV5-4 to TRBJ2-6; 9 bases agree with TRBD1. This CDR3 is built from 18 residues. Looked up from germline, CDR1 is SGHNT and CDR2 is YYREEE (reference sequence). J was trimmed by 4 bases and V by 4 bases; bases with no gene match: 12. The CDR3 protein is CASSHPGQGVSGANVLTF. The CDR3 region has the DNA TGTGCCAGCAGCCATCCGGGACAGGGTGTATCCGGGGCCAACGTCCTGACTTTC.

This chain joins TRBV15 and TRBJ2-2; maybe TRBD1 (6 bases). This CDR3 comprises 14 residues. The V gene lost 8 bases and the J gene lost 8 bases, with 18 bases spanning the gap. In germline, CDR1 is LNHNV, CDR2 YYDKDF (reference sequence). CDR3 in DNA: TGTGCCACCTCTAGGCCGGCAACAGGGGGGGAGCTGTTTTTT. Translation gives CATSRPATGGELFF.

The chain uses TRBV28 and TRBJ1-6; D uncertain. Germline V lookup: CDR1 MDHEN, CDR2 SYDVKM. Trimming pared 6 bases from V and 9 bases from J, leaving 12 bases between. CDR3 length equals 13 residues. CDR3 sequence (DNA): TGTGCCAGCAGGAGAGGCCCGGTTTCACCCCTCCACTTT. It translates to CASRRGPVSPLHF. The full variable domain, its missing parts supplied by reference TRBV28 and TRBJ1-6, is DVKVTQSSRYLVKRTGEKVFLECVQDMDHENMFWYRQDPGLGLRLIYFSYDVKMKEKGDIPEGYSVSREKKERFSLILESASTNQTSMYLCASRRGPVSPLHFGNGTRLTVT.

This clonotype was detected many times. This chain links TRBV5-1 with TRBJ2-3; D is possibly TRBD1 or TRBD2 (5 bases each). CDR3 size: 14 residues. Trimming stripped 4 bases from V and 4 bases from J, with 13 bases between. The V gene's germline CDR1 is SGHRS and CDR2 YFSETQ. The CDR3 DNA reads as TGCGCCAGCAGCGGGGGTTTCACGGCAGATACGCAGTATTTT. The encoded protein is CASSGGFTADTQYF.

The chain carries TRBV10-3 and TRBJ1-2; D is uncertain. The ends were cut back, 2 bases at V and 4 bases at J, with 8 bases in the middle. The CDR3 sequence is 13 residues long. CDR1 ENHRY and CDR2 SYGVKD come from the germline V gene. The CDR3 DNA reads as TGTGCCATCAGTGAGGTGGGAACCTATGGCTACACCTTC. Translation: CAISEVGTYGYTF.

The chain uses TRBV12-3 or TRBV12-4 and TRBJ2-5; either TRBD1 or TRBD2 may fit D (5 bases each). Deletions cut 3 bases from V and 5 bases from J, with 10 bases between. The CDR3 sequence is 13 residues long. This chain's CDR3 is CASSFAGTETQYF. The CDR3 bases are TGTGCCAGCAGTTTTGCAGGGACGGAGACCCAGTACTTC.

V and J are TRBV12-3 or TRBV12-4 and TRBJ2-7; D remains ambiguous. Trimming cost V 4 bases and J 4 bases, with 11 bases left between them. This CDR3 has 13 amino acids. CDR3 sequence reads: CASSSQAGYEQYF. The CDR3 DNA sequence: TGTGCCAGCAGTTCTCAGGCTGGATACGAGCAGTACTTC.

This chain connects TRBV7-3 to TRBJ2-3; the match to TRBD2 covers 14 bases. The germline CDR1 and CDR2 sequences are SGHTA and FQGTGA. CDR3 length: 19 amino acids. The trim removed 3 bases at V and 7 bases at J, leaving 15 bases unmatched. This CDR3 reads CASSFRASTSGGAMNTQYF. The DNA of the CDR3 is TGTGCCAGCAGCTTTAGGGCATCGACTAGCGGGGGGGCCATGAATACGCAGTATTTT. Complete variable domain (other parts from reference TRBV7-3 and TRBJ2-3): GAGVSQTPSNKVTEKGKYVELRCDPISGHTALYWYRQSLGQGPEFLIYFQGTGAADDSGLPNDRFFAVRPEGSVSTLKIQRTERGDSAVYLCASSFRASTSGGAMNTQYFGPGTRLTVL.

This clonotype was seen more than once but under ten times. The chain carries TRBV4-3 and TRBJ2-6; 10 positions match TRBD1. The CDR3 loop spans 17 amino acids. The V gene's germline CDR1 is LGHNA and CDR2 YSLEER. V lost 1 base, J lost 2 bases, and 2 bases stayed unmatched. DNA of the CDR3: TGCGCCAGCAGCCAAGGACAGGGGGCTCCTGGGGCCAACGTCCTGACTTTC. Translated, it gives CASSQGQGAPGANVLTF.

The CDR3 reads CSVEESGATETQYF. The CDR3 DNA reads as TGCAGCGTTGAAGAGAGCGGGGCAACGGAGACCCAGTACTTC. The chain recombines TRBV29-1 with TRBJ2-5; TRBD2 matches at 7 bases. The CDR3 totals 14 residues. With 0 bases clipped from V and 5 bases from J, the junction kept 6 bases outside the gene matches. Looked up from germline, CDR1 is SQVTM and CDR2 is ANQGSEA.

The chain has TRBV12-5 and TRBJ2-1, with TRBD2 matching 11 bases. The CDR3 length is 22 residues. Germline lookup yields CDR1 LGHNT and CDR2 FRNRAP. With V trimmed by 0 bases and J by 0 bases, 16 bases remained unmatched. CDR3 bases: TGTGCTAGTGGTTTGGTACTGTTAAAATTAGCGGGAGGGGGAGGCTCCTACAATGAGCAGTTCTTC. Protein product: CASGLVLLKLAGGGGSYNEQFF.

In this sample, this clonotype turned up a few times. The chain has TRBV5-1 and TRBJ2-1; 9 nucleotides align to TRBD2. The germline V gene has CDR1 SGHRS and CDR2 YFSETQ. This CDR3 contains 15 residues. V lost 4 bases and J lost 8; bases outside the gene matches: 10. The CDR3 DNA sequence: TGCGCCAGCAGCCAGGATAGCGGGAGTTGGTATGAGCAGTTCTTC. This translates into CASSQDSGSWYEQFF.

The sample holds a few counts of this clonotype. The chain couples TRBV5-1 to TRBJ2-5; 7 bases match TRBD1. This CDR3 contains 14 residues. The germline gives CDR1 SGHRS, CDR2 YFSETQ. The trim removed 4 bases at V and 4 bases at J, leaving 7 bases unmatched. The CDR3 nucleotides are TGCGCCAGCAGCCCGGGGACAGAGGGAGAGACCCAGTACTTC. Protein sequence: CASSPGTEGETQYF.

The genes are TRBV7-9 and TRBJ1-1; a weak D match, TRBD1 (6 bases). Trimming took off 2 bases at V and 4 bases at J, with 8 bases between the two ends. Germline V gene data show CDR1 as SEHNR and CDR2 as FQNEAQ (reference sequence). The CDR3 sequence is 13 residues long. In DNA form, the CDR3 reads TGTGCCAGCAGCTTACAACAGGGCACTGAAGCTTTCTTT. It codes for CASSLQQGTEAFF.

This clonotype was observed a handful of times. The CDR3 loop is CSVEEGSQPQHF. The DNA of the CDR3 is TGCAGCGTTGAGGAGGGTAGTCAGCCCCAGCATTTT. J is TRBJ1-5 and V is TRBV29-1; D not certain. Germline assignment: CDR1 SQVTM and CDR2 ANQGSEA. The CDR3 is made up of 12 amino acids. The germline V and J ends were trimmed by 3 bases and 6 bases, with 9 bases remaining between them. Together with reference TRBV29-1 and TRBJ1-5, the CDR3 gives the full variable domain: SAVISQKPSRDICQRGTSLTIQCQVDSQVTMMFWYRQQPGQSLTLIATANQGSEATYESGFVIDKFPISRPNLTFSTLTVSNMSPEDSSIYLCSVEEGSQPQHFGDGTRLSIL.

This clonotype was seen a handful of times. This rearrangement joins TRBV4-1 to TRBJ2-7; 9 bases fit TRBD2. CDR1 and CDR2 (germline): MGHRA, YSYEKL. The trim removed 3 bases at V and 6 bases at J, leaving 9 bases unmatched. This CDR3 spans 15 amino acids. CDR3 sequence reads: CASSHPSGGLGEQYF. In nucleotides, the CDR3 is TGCGCCAGCAGCCACCCCAGCGGGGGGCTCGGCGAGCAGTACTTC.

This clonotype was observed a few times. The chain carries TRBV21-1 and TRBJ2-5; the D call in the table, TRBD1, was not verified against the DNA. TRBV21-1 is a listed pseudogene. The CDR3 has 15 amino acids. CDR3 in DNA: TGTGCCAGGGGGACAGGGGGCGACCGACAAGAGACCCAGTACTTC. It codes for CARGTGGDRQETQYF.

This clonotype was seen a handful of times. This chain uses TRBV7-2 with TRBJ1-3, with D unresolved. CDR1 and CDR2 (germline): SGHTA, FQGNSA. With 5 bases removed from V and 4 bases from J, the gap between germline ends came to 3 bases. The CDR3 has 11 residues. The CDR3 DNA reads as TGTGCCAGCAGCCGCGGAAACACCATATATTTT. Translation gives CASSRGNTIYF.

This chain joins TRBV11-2 and TRBJ1-1; a possible D gene is TRBD1 (6 bases). Germline V gene sequence: CDR1 SGHAT, CDR2 FQNNGV. V was pared by 6 bases and J by 4 bases, with 9 bases between. CDR3 length equals 12 residues. The CDR3 coding sequence is TGTGCCAGCAGACAGGGCCGCACTGAAGCTTTCTTT. Translating gives CASRQGRTEAFF.